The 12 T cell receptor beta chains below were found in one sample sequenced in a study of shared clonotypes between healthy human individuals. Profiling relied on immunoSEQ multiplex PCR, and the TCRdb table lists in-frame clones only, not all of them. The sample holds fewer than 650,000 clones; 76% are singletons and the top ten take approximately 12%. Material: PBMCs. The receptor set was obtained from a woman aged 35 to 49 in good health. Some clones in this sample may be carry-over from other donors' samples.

This chain's CDR3 is CASSITTDSYEQYF. In DNA, the CDR3 is TGTGCCAGTAGTATTACGACGGATTCCTACGAGCAGTACTTC. This chain joins TRBV19 and TRBJ2-7, with no clear D. Germline V gene data show CDR1 as LNHDA and CDR2 as SQIVND (reference sequence). Trimming removed 3 bases at V and 1 base at J, with 10 bases between. The CDR3 loop spans 14 amino acids.

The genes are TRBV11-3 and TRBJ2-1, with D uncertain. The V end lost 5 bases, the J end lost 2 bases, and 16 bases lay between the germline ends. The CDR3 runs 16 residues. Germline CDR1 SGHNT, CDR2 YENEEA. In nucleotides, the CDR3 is TGTGCCAGCAGCACCCAAGCTGTAGGCGCCTACAATGAGCAGTTCTTC. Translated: CASSTQAVGAYNEQFF.

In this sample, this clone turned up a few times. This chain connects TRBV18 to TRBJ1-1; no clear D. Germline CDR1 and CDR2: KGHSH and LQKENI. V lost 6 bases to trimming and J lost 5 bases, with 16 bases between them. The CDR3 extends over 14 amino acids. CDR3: CASSPNGEGTEAFF. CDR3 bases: TGTGCCAGCTCCCCAAACGGGGAAGGTACTGAAGCTTTCTTT. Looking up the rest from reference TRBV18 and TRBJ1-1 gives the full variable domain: NAGVMQNPRHLVRRRGQEARLRCSPMKGHSHVYWYRQLPEEGLKFMVYLQKENIIDESGMPKERFSAEFPKEGPSILRIQQVVRGDSAAYFCASSPNGEGTEAFFGQGTRLTVV.

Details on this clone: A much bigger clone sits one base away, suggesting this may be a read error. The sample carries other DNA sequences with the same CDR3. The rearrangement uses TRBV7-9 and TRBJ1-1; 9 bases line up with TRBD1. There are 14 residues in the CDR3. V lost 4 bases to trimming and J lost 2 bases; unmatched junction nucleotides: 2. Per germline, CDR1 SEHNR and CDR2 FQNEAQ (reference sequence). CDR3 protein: CASSSGQGNTEAFF. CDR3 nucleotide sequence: TGTGCCAGCAGCTCGGGACAGGGAAACACTGAAGCTTTCTTT.

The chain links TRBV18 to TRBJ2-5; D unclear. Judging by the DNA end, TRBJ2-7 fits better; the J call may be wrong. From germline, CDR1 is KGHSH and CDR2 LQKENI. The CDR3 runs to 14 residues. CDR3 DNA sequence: TGTGCCAGCTCACCCGACGCCTACTCCTACGAGCAGTACTTC. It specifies CASSPDAYSYEQYF.

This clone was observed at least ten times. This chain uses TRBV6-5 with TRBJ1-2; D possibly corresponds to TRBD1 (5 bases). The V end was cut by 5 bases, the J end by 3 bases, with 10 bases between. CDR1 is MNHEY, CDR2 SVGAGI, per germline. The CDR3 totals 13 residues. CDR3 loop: CASSPGKYYGYTF. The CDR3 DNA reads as TGTGCCAGCAGTCCAGGGAAGTACTATGGCTACACCTTC.

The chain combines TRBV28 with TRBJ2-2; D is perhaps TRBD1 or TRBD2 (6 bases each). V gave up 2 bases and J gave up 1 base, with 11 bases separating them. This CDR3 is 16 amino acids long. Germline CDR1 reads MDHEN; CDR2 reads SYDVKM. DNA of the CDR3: TGTGCCAGCAGTTTAACAGGGCGGGGGAACACCGGGGAGCTGTTTTTT. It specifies CASSLTGRGNTGELFF.

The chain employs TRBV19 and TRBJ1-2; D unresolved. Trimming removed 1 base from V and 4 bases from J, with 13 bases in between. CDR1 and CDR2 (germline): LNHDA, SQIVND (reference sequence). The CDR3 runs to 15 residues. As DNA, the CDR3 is TGTGCCAGTAGTATAGTGGCTAGACAAGGCTATGGCTACACCTTC. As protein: CASSIVARQGYGYTF.

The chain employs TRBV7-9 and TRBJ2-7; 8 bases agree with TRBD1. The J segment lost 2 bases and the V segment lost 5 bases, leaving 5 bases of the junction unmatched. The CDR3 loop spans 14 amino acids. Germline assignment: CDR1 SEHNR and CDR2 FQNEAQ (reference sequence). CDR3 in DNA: TGTGCCAGCAGCCACAGGGACAGGACCTACGAGCAGTACTTC. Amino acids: CASSHRDRTYEQYF.

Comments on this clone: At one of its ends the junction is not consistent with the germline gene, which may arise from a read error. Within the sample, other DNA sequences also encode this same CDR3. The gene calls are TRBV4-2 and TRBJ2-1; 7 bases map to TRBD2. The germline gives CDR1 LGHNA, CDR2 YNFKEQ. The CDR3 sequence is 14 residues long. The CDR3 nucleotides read TGTGCTAGCAGCCAACCAGGGACTACCAATGAGCAGTTCTTC. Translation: CASSQPGTTNEQFF.

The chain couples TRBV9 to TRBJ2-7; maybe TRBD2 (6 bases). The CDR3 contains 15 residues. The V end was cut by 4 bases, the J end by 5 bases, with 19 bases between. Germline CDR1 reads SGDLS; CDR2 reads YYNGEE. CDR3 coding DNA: TGTGCCAGCAGCCACGGGACTGTGGGGGTCAACGAGCAGTACTTC. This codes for CASSHGTVGVNEQYF.

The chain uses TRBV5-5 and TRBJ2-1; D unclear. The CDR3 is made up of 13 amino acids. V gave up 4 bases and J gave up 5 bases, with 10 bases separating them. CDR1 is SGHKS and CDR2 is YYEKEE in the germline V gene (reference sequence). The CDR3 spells CASSQIGDNEQFF. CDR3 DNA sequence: TGTGCCAGCAGCCAAATCGGCGACAATGAGCAGTTCTTC.